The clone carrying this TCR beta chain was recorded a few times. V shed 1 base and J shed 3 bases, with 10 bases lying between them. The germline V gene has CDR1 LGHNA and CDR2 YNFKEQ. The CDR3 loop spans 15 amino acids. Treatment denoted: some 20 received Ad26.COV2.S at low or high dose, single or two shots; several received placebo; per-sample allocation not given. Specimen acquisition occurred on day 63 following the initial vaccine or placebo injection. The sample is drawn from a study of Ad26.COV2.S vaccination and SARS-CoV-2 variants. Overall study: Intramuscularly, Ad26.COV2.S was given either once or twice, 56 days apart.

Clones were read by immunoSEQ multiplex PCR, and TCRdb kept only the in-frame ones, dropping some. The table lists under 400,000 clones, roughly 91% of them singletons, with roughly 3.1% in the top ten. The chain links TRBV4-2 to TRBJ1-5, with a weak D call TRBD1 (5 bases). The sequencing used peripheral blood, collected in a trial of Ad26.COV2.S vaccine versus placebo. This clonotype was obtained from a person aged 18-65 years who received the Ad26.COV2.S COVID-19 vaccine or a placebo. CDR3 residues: CASSQAGSDNQPQHF. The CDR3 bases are TGTGCCAGCAGCCAAGCAGGGTCTGACAATCAGCCCCAGCATTTT.